This T cell receptor beta chain originates from a study of blood T cell repertoires in COVID-19. At the level of the study: Samples representing acute and convalescent COVID-19 were sourced from the United States, Italy and Spain.

CDR1 is LGHDT and CDR2 is YNNKEL in the germline V gene (reference sequence). V shed 6 bases and J shed 9 bases, with 15 bases lying between them. The CDR3 has 14 residues. The data were produced by immunoSEQ multiplex PCR, yet TCRdb's version contains in-frame clones alone and is incomplete. The repertoire includes about 290,000 clones, about 89% of them detected once, and around 1.7% sits in the top ten. The origin of this receptor is a woman aged 40-49 years who had recovered from COVID-19. The source material was PBMCs or T cells enriched from blood (not recorded which). The rearrangement links TRBV3-1 (or the pseudogene TRBV3-2) to TRBJ1-6; D possibly corresponds to TRBD1 (6 bases). CDR3 loop: CASRGIRGSSPLHF. The CDR3 nucleotides are TGTGCCAGCAGAGGGATCAGGGGAAGTTCACCCCTCCACTTT.